One TCR beta chain is described in this entry. This clone's antigen is unknown. Per-base quality was not reported, and no clone a single base away is much larger than it. The data were obtained in a study of OX40 agonist ivuxolimab in advanced cancers. Background for the entire study: Ivuxolimab was a fully human IgG2 agonistic monoclonal antibody targeting the costimulatory receptor OX40 (CD134). Intravenous ivuxolimab was administered to patients every 2 weeks at six dose levels: 0.01, 0.1, 0.3, 1.5, 3 and 10 mg/kg. Of the 52 patients in dose escalation, some 20 had hepatocellular carcinoma, some 15 had melanoma, 9 had renal cell carcinoma and 9 had head and neck cancer. In the dose-escalation cohort, approximately 83% of patients were male, and the mean age was 60 years with a range of roughly 20 to 85. Prior anti-PD-1, anti-PD-L1 or anti-CTLA-4 therapy was permitted, and checkpoint inhibitors had been received by 40% to 50% of dose-escalation patients. Three dose-escalation patients achieved partial responses, one with hepatocellular carcinoma and two with cutaneous melanoma. Peripheral TCRbeta sequencing aimed to test whether ivuxolimab altered TCR sequence diversity and caused clonal T-cell expansion. The monotherapy dose-escalation portion (N ≈ 52 patients) of the phase I ivuxolimab trial is reported in the paper. What the study reported, not specific to this receptor: At doses of 0.1 to 3.0 mg/kg, clonal expansion of both CD4+ and CD8+ blood T cells was observed from baseline to week 6. Low levels of normalized T-cell clonal expansion were also seen in some nonresponding patients. Antigen specificity was not determined for the clonally expanded peripheral T cells. After ivuxolimab, CD8+ T cells had more expanded clones than CD4+ T cells on average. In the 0.1-3.0 mg/kg groups, partial responders were among the patients with the lowest normalized peripheral clonal expansion, particularly in CD8+ T cells.

For sequencing of the TCRbeta CDR3 region, genomic DNA was extracted from the sorted cells. The immunoSEQ Assay was used for sequencing of TCRbeta CDR3 regions. TCRdb took over this immuneACCESS table, retaining in-frame rearrangements with V and J assigned. Such tables are incomplete; in checked studies, under half of the missing clones stem from an unresolved V gene, and the remainder is unexplained. The sample table shows just over 60,000 clones, and approximately 92% are seen once. Together, the top ten hold less than 0.7% of the sample. V is shortened by 7 bases, J by 4 bases, and the region joining them spans 13 bases. The CDR3 runs 13 amino acids, cysteine and phenylalanine included. The entry retains the CDR3 DNA only, 39 bases that are in frame from base 1. CDR1 LNHDA and CDR2 SQIVND were looked up in the germline V gene (reference sequence). The trial excluded patients who had a history of autoimmune disease or were on systemic immunosuppression. Peripheral blood for TCR sequencing was collected from all dose cohorts at baseline, on cycle 4 day 1, and on cycle 7 day 1. Samples came from an open-label, multicenter, first-in-human phase I dose-escalation trial of ivuxolimab. Adults with locally advanced or metastatic melanoma, renal cell, hepatocellular, or head and neck squamous cell carcinoma were enrolled in the trial. Before TCR sequencing, CD4+ and CD8+ T cells were separately sorted from peripheral blood.

The chain employs TRBV19 and TRBJ2-5, with the D gene not confidently named. The receptor comes from an adult with an advanced solid tumor such as melanoma, head and neck, liver or kidney cancer. This sample comprised CD4+ or CD8+ T cells sorted from blood, obtained in a trial of the OX40 agonist ivuxolimab. CDR3 sequence: CASNEGWGETQYF. The nucleotide sequence is TGTGCCAGTAATGAAGGGTGGGGAGAGACCCAGTACTTC.